The rows below give T cell receptor beta chains drawn from one sample of a study of cytomegalovirus exposure and HLA in healthy donors. The protocol was immunoSEQ multiplex PCR, while the TCRdb copy is restricted to in-frame clones and leaves out a portion. The data hold about 200,000 clones, with roughly 83% observed a single time. Material: PBMCs. Receptor source: a male donor in good health and CMV-seropositive. Each CDR3 is given with its conserved first and last residue. A D gene is named only where the DNA matches it firmly. Rows may omit the clone size; those that give it use once, few, many or a size class.

v_call: TRBV4-1
j_call: TRBJ2-7
d_call: -
clone_size: few
cdr3_aa: CASSHRLEDEQYF
cdr3_nt: TGCGCCAGCAGCCACAGACTAGAGGACGAGCAGTACTTC

v_call: TRBV18
j_call: TRBJ2-5
d_call: TRBD1
clone_size: -
cdr3_aa: CASSPQDREETQYF
cdr3_nt: TGTGCCAGCTCACCCCAAGACAGGGAGGAGACCCAGTACTTC

v_call: TRBV15
j_call: TRBJ2-1
d_call: -
clone_size: -
cdr3_aa: CATSRGGPAYNEQFF
cdr3_nt: TGTGCCACCAGCAGAGGAGGGCCAGCCTACAATGAGCAGTTCTTC

v_call: TRBV12-5
j_call: TRBJ2-1
d_call: TRBD1
clone_size: -
cdr3_aa: CASSGQGAISSYNEQFF
cdr3_nt: TGTGCTAGTTCAGGACAGGGGGCTATTAGCTCCTACAATGAGCAGTTCTTC

v_call: TRBV7-9
j_call: TRBJ1-4
d_call: TRBD1
clone_size: -
cdr3_aa: CASSLRQGNEKLFF
cdr3_nt: TGTGCCAGCAGCCTCCGACAGGGTAATGAAAAACTGTTTTTT

v_call: TRBV19
j_call: TRBJ1-5
d_call: -
clone_size: -
cdr3_aa: CASNDAHMTGNQPQHF
cdr3_nt: TGTGCCAGTAATGATGCCCATATGACAGGCAATCAGCCCCAGCATTTT

v_call: TRBV6-5
j_call: TRBJ1-2
d_call: -
clone_size: -
cdr3_aa: CASSYSSGYTF
cdr3_nt: TGTGCCAGCAGTTACAGCTCTGGCTACACCTTC

v_call: TRBV11-3
j_call: TRBJ2-3
d_call: TRBD2
clone_size: -
cdr3_aa: CASSLGTTSGGSGDTQYF
cdr3_nt: TGTGCCAGCAGCTTAGGAACGACTAGCGGGGGCTCGGGGGATACGCAGTATTTT

v_call: TRBV19
j_call: TRBJ2-1
d_call: -
clone_size: few
cdr3_aa: CASSIPKSNEQFF
cdr3_nt: TGTGCCAGTAGTATACCCAAATCCAATGAGCAGTTCTTC

v_call: TRBV7-2
j_call: TRBJ2-1
d_call: TRBD2
clone_size: -
cdr3_aa: CASSRPGLAGGLSYNEQFF
cdr3_nt: TGTGCCAGCAGCCGGCCGGGACTAGCGGGGGGGCTCTCCTACAATGAGCAGTTCTTC

v_call: TRBV5-6
j_call: TRBJ1-2
d_call: TRBD1
clone_size: -
cdr3_aa: CASSLTGRGRMGIYGYTF
cdr3_nt: TGTGCCAGCAGCTTGACAGGCAGGGGGCGAATGGGAATCTACGGCTACACCTTC

v_call: TRBV9
j_call: TRBJ2-5
d_call: TRBD2
clone_size: few
cdr3_aa: CASSVTSGEETQYF
cdr3_nt: TGTGCCAGCAGCGTTACTAGCGGGGAAGAGACCCAGTACTTC

v_call: TRBV10-3
j_call: TRBJ2-5
d_call: -
clone_size: -
cdr3_aa: CAIRLSPGETQYF
cdr3_nt: TGTGCCATCCGGCTTAGCCCTGGGGAGACCCAGTACTTC

v_call: TRBV7-2
j_call: TRBJ1-5
d_call: -
clone_size: few
cdr3_aa: CASSLYNQPQHF
cdr3_nt: TGTGCCAGCAGCTTGTATAATCAGCCCCAGCATTTT

v_call: TRBV28
j_call: TRBJ1-3
d_call: -
clone_size: -
cdr3_aa: CASSLSVNSGNTIYF
cdr3_nt: TGTGCCAGCAGTTTATCGGTCAACTCTGGAAACACCATATATTTT

v_call: TRBV11-1
j_call: TRBJ2-1
d_call: -
clone_size: -
cdr3_aa: CASSLADSSYNEQFF
cdr3_nt: TGTGCCAGCAGCTTAGCGGACTCCTCCTACAATGAGCAGTTCTTC

v_call: TRBV7-3
j_call: TRBJ2-1
d_call: -
clone_size: once
cdr3_aa: CASSLDWSSYNEQFF
cdr3_nt: TGTGCCAGCAGCTTGGACTGGAGCTCCTACAATGAGCAGTTCTTC

v_call: TRBV9
j_call: TRBJ1-1
d_call: -
clone_size: -
cdr3_aa: CASSGEGATEAFF
cdr3_nt: TGTGCCAGCAGCGGCGAGGGAGCAACTGAAGCTTTCTTT

v_call: TRBV7-9
j_call: TRBJ1-3
d_call: -
clone_size: -
cdr3_aa: CASSPDSSSGNTIYF
cdr3_nt: TGTGCCAGCAGCCCCGACAGCAGCTCTGGAAACACCATATATTTT

v_call: TRBV7-9
j_call: TRBJ1-1
d_call: TRBD1
clone_size: few
cdr3_aa: CASSLEIGGSEAFF
cdr3_nt: TGTGCCAGCAGCTTAGAGATAGGGGGCTCTGAAGCTTTCTTT

v_call: TRBV27
j_call: TRBJ2-3
d_call: TRBD2
clone_size: -
cdr3_aa: CASSFFLAGGDTQYF
cdr3_nt: TGTGCCAGCAGTTTCTTCCTAGCGGGAGGAGATACGCAGTATTTT

v_call: TRBV5-4
j_call: TRBJ1-5
d_call: -
clone_size: -
cdr3_aa: CASSLGQLNQPQHF
cdr3_nt: TGTGCCAGCAGCTTGGGCCAGTTAAATCAGCCCCAGCATTTT

v_call: TRBV7-2
j_call: TRBJ1-3
d_call: -
clone_size: -
cdr3_aa: CASSLGPGSGNTIYF
cdr3_nt: TGTGCCAGCAGCTTAGGTCCAGGCTCTGGAAACACCATATATTTT

v_call: TRBV6-5
j_call: TRBJ1-5
d_call: TRBD1
clone_size: few
cdr3_aa: CASSPDRVGQPQHF
cdr3_nt: TGTGCCAGCAGTCCAGACAGGGTGGGGCAGCCCCAGCATTTT

v_call: TRBV6-5
j_call: TRBJ2-7
d_call: -
clone_size: few
cdr3_aa: CASMRGHSSYEQYF
cdr3_nt: TGTGCCAGCATGCGGGGGCATAGCTCCTACGAGCAGTACTTC

v_call: TRBV5-1
j_call: TRBJ1-1
d_call: TRBD1
clone_size: once
cdr3_aa: CASSLEGQGVTEAFF
cdr3_nt: TGCGCCAGCAGCTTGGAGGGACAGGGTGTCACTGAAGCTTTCTTT

v_call: TRBV27
j_call: TRBJ2-7
d_call: TRBD1
clone_size: -
cdr3_aa: CASIRNNGTAYEQYF
cdr3_nt: TGTGCCAGCATTCGCAACAACGGGACAGCCTACGAGCAGTACTTC

v_call: TRBV5-4
j_call: TRBJ2-6
d_call: -
clone_size: -
cdr3_aa: CASSLWASGANVLTF
cdr3_nt: TGTGCCAGCAGCTTGTGGGCCTCTGGGGCCAACGTCCTGACTTTC

v_call: TRBV28
j_call: TRBJ2-7
d_call: -
clone_size: -
cdr3_aa: CASSSPLIGWGPIYEQYF
cdr3_nt: TGTGCCAGCAGTTCTCCTCTGATTGGGTGGGGGCCGATCTACGAGCAGTACTTC

v_call: TRBV2
j_call: TRBJ2-7
d_call: TRBD1
clone_size: few
cdr3_aa: CASTRQGTYEQYF
cdr3_nt: TGTGCCAGCACAAGACAGGGGACATACGAGCAGTACTTC

v_call: TRBV5-1
j_call: TRBJ2-2
d_call: TRBD1
clone_size: once
cdr3_aa: CASSIFRQGAEPGELFF
cdr3_nt: TGCGCCAGCAGCATCTTCCGACAGGGAGCGGAGCCCGGGGAGCTGTTTTTT

v_call: TRBV28
j_call: TRBJ2-1
d_call: TRBD1
clone_size: -
cdr3_aa: CASSFLGQGAWSEQFF
cdr3_nt: TGTGCCAGCAGTTTCCTAGGACAGGGGGCGTGGAGTGAGCAGTTCTTC

v_call: TRBV9
j_call: TRBJ1-1
d_call: -
clone_size: few
cdr3_aa: CASSGQGYTEAFF
cdr3_nt: TGTGCCAGCAGCGGTCAGGGATACACTGAAGCTTTCTTT

v_call: TRBV14
j_call: TRBJ2-3
d_call: -
clone_size: -
cdr3_aa: CASSQVLAVGTDTQYF
cdr3_nt: TGTGCCAGCAGCCAAGTTTTAGCGGTCGGCACAGATACGCAGTATTTT

v_call: TRBV6-5
j_call: TRBJ1-2
d_call: -
clone_size: -
cdr3_aa: CVTRRGANYGYTF
cdr3_nt: TGTGTCACTCGCCGGGGGGCAAACTATGGCTACACCTTC

v_call: TRBV12-5
j_call: TRBJ1-1
d_call: -
clone_size: -
cdr3_aa: CASGLVPGNTEAFF
cdr3_nt: TGTGCTAGTGGTTTGGTCCCAGGAAACACTGAAGCTTTCTTT

v_call: TRBV5-8
j_call: TRBJ2-5
d_call: TRBD1
clone_size: -
cdr3_aa: CASSLVGTGKETQYF
cdr3_nt: TGTGCCAGCAGCTTGGTTGGGACAGGGAAAGAGACCCAGTACTTC

v_call: TRBV30
j_call: TRBJ1-2
d_call: -
clone_size: -
cdr3_aa: CAWNGGGLIYTF
cdr3_nt: TGTGCCTGGAATGGGGGCGGCCTAATCTACACCTTC

v_call: TRBV7-3
j_call: TRBJ1-1
d_call: -
clone_size: -
cdr3_aa: CASSPRAGDTEAFF
cdr3_nt: TGTGCCAGCAGTCCCCGGGCAGGGGACACTGAAGCTTTCTTT

v_call: TRBV5-1
j_call: TRBJ2-7
d_call: -
clone_size: -
cdr3_aa: CASSLSFGGGGEQYF
cdr3_nt: TGCGCCAGCAGCTTGTCATTTGGCGGGGGCGGCGAGCAGTACTTC